The 25 T cell receptor beta chains below all came from one sample that was sequenced in a study of technical replicates of blood from four donors. Method: immunoSEQ multiplex PCR; TCRdb's copy keeps in-frame clones and lacks some. Here the sample spans 65,000 to 80,000 clones, roughly 93% being singletons. Source material: T cells isolated from PBMCs. Receptor source: a human donor in good health.

V and J are TRBV10-3 and TRBJ1-5, with D tentatively TRBD1 (6 bases). The V end was cut by 5 bases, the J end by 8 bases, with 13 bases between. Germline loops: CDR1 ENHRY, CDR2 SYGVKD. This CDR3 comprises 13 residues. The CDR3 DNA reads as TGTGCCATCAGTCCAGGGGTCGCTGAGCCCCAGCATTTT. Translation: CAISPGVAEPQHF.

The V and J genes are TRBV30 and TRBJ2-7; maybe TRBD2 (5 bases). Germline V gene sequence: CDR1 GTSNPN, CDR2 SVGIG (reference sequence). V lost 7 bases, J lost 2 bases, and 12 bases lay in between. This CDR3 is 12 amino acids long. CDR3 nucleotides: TGTGCCTCTATTGCTAGCCCCTACGAGCAGTACTTC. Residues: CASIASPYEQYF.

The chain is built from TRBV6-1 and TRBJ2-5, with unresolved D. The CDR3 totals 12 residues. Germline CDR1 and CDR2: MNHNS and SASEGT. V shed 6 bases and J shed 7 bases, with 12 bases lying between them. CDR3 bases: TGTGCCAGCAGCGAACTATCAGGGACCCAGTACTTC. Translated: CASSELSGTQYF.

The gene calls are TRBV29-1 and TRBJ1-2, with no clear D. There are 12 residues in the CDR3. Germline CDR1 and CDR2: SQVTM and ANQGSEA. V lost 4 bases and J 1 base, leaving 7 bases between the germline ends. The CDR3 loop reads CSVGGSNYGYTF. For the CDR3, the DNA is TGCAGCGTTGGTGGCAGTAACTATGGCTACACCTTC.

The genes are TRBV21-1 and TRBJ1-5. TRBV21-1 is a recognized pseudogene. The CDR3 extends over 16 amino acids. The CDR3 is CASRTRLRRASQPQHF. CDR3 DNA sequence: TGTGCCAGCAGAACACGTCTCCGGAGGGCAAGTCAGCCCCAGCATTTT.

This clone was counted only a few times. The genes are TRBV7-8 and TRBJ1-2, with 7 bases lining up with TRBD1. CDR3 length: 14 amino acids. The V gene's germline CDR1 is SGHVS and CDR2 FQNEAQ. V shed 1 base, J shed 3 bases, and the junction held 2 bases outside the gene matches. In DNA form, the CDR3 reads TGTGCCAGCAGCTTAGACGGGACAGACTATGGCTACACCTTC. It is translated as CASSLDGTDYGYTF.

This rearrangement joins TRBV5-8 to TRBJ1-5; D might be TRBD1 (5 bases). The length of the CDR3 is 15 residues. Trimming removed 0 bases at V and 4 bases at J, with 11 bases between. Germline CDR1 is SGHTS and CDR2 is YDEGEE. The DNA of the CDR3 is TGTGCCAGCAGCTTGGCCTTAGGGGCTAATCAGCCCCAGCATTTT. It translates to CASSLALGANQPQHF.

This clone appeared a single time. The chain's CDR3 is CASTEATATNEKLFF. DNA of the CDR3: TGTGCCAGCACGGAGGCAACGGCGACTAATGAAAAACTGTTTTTT. This chain connects TRBV6-1 to TRBJ1-4, with unresolved D. CDR1 and CDR2 (germline): MNHNS, SASEGT. The CDR3 is made up of 15 amino acids. The V end lost 7 bases, the J end lost 2 bases, and 14 bases lay between the germline ends.

The chain links TRBV4-3 to TRBJ2-1; D remains unclear. Germline lookup yields CDR1 LGHNA and CDR2 YSLEER. This CDR3 spans 15 amino acids. V gave up 5 bases and J gave up 0 bases, with 11 bases separating them. This CDR3 is CASSYDFSSYNEQFF. The CDR3 DNA reads TGCGCCAGCAGCTATGACTTCAGCTCCTACAATGAGCAGTTCTTC.

The chain has TRBV15 and TRBJ2-6, with 7 bases fitting TRBD2. CDR1 is LNHNV, CDR2 YYDKDF, per germline (reference sequence). The CDR3 sequence is 15 residues long. V was pared by 8 bases and J by 0 bases, with 4 bases of the junction left unmatched. CDR3 nucleotide sequence: TGTGCCACCGGGAGGGCTTACTCTGGGGCCAACGTCCTGACTTTC. Protein sequence: CATGRAYSGANVLTF.

The chain joins TRBV7-2 to TRBJ2-7; TRBD2 matches at 11 bases. In germline, CDR1 is SGHTA, CDR2 FQGNSA. The CDR3 is 15 residues long. The ends lost 7 bases at V and 4 bases at J; junction bases unmatched: 9. CDR3 sequence (DNA): TGTGCCAGCACTCTTACTAGCGGGAGTAGATACGAGCAGTACTTC. The encoded protein is CASTLTSGSRYEQYF. Full variable domain (missing parts from reference TRBV7-2 and TRBJ2-7): GAGVSQSPSNKVTEKGKDVELRCDPISGHTALYWYRQSLGQGLEFLIYFQGNSAPDKSGLPSDRFSAERTGGSVSTLTIQRTQQEDSAVYLCASTLTSGSRYEQYFGPGTRLTVT.

The rearrangement uses TRBV19 and TRBJ2-7; D possibly corresponds to TRBD1 (6 bases). Per the germline V gene, CDR1 is LNHDA and CDR2 is SQIVND (reference sequence). This CDR3 comprises 11 residues. Trimming cost V 9 bases and J 2 bases, with 8 bases left between them. Here the CDR3 DNA reads TGTGCCAGCGGACAGACCTACGAGCAGTACTTC. Translation gives CASGQTYEQYF.

The chain has TRBV6-5 and TRBJ1-2, with 9 bases that match TRBD1. Germline trimming cut 6 bases from V and 6 bases from J; bases unmatched to any gene: 5. The CDR3 covers 13 residues. Germline lookup yields CDR1 MNHEY and CDR2 SVGAGI. CDR3 protein: CASSLDRGDGYTF. The DNA of the CDR3 is TGTGCCAGCAGCCTGGACAGGGGAGATGGCTACACCTTC.

J is TRBJ2-7 and V is TRBV4-2, with unresolved D. Trimming shortened V by 4 bases and J by 0 bases, and 7 bases separated the two germline ends. This CDR3 spans 13 amino acids. Looked up from germline, CDR1 is LGHNA and CDR2 is YNFKEQ. In nucleotides, the CDR3 is TGTGCCAGCAGCCCGTCCCCCTCCTACGAGCAGTACTTC. It is translated as CASSPSPSYEQYF.

This rearrangement joins TRBV6-1 to TRBJ1-5; the D gene is possibly TRBD1 (6 bases). CDR3 size: 15 residues. With 3 bases removed from V and 7 bases from J, the gap between germline ends came to 16 bases. The germline gives CDR1 MNHNS, CDR2 SASEGT. In DNA form, the CDR3 reads TGTGCCAGCAGTGACCTGACAGGCATGAGACAGCCCCAGCATTTT. Residues: CASSDLTGMRQPQHF.

The chain uses TRBV6-1 and TRBJ1-1, with D uncertain. This CDR3 spans 13 amino acids. Germline V gene data show CDR1 as MNHNS and CDR2 as SASEGT. V lost 5 bases to trimming and J lost 1 base, with 8 bases between them. The CDR3 spells CASSQGQNTEAFF. CDR3 bases: TGTGCCAGCAGTCAAGGTCAGAACACTGAAGCTTTCTTT.

The chain couples TRBV9 to TRBJ2-1; 10 bases fit TRBD2. The CDR3 covers 19 residues. CDR1 SGDLS and CDR2 YYNGEE come from the germline V gene. Trimming took 3 bases from V and 5 from J; bases not matched to a gene: 17. The CDR3 DNA reads TGTGCCAGCAGCGCAGCTCCAACCCGTGGACTAGCGGTCAACAATGAGCAGTTCTTC. This translates into CASSAAPTRGLAVNNEQFF.

The chain has TRBV18 and TRBJ2-2; D may be TRBD2 (6 bases). The germline V gene has CDR1 KGHSH and CDR2 LQKENI. The length of the CDR3 is 16 residues. Trimming removed 8 bases from V and 1 base from J, with 17 bases in between. CDR3 coding DNA: TGTGCCAGCGAAAGACGGGGGACCTTGAACACCGGGGAGCTGTTTTTT. Protein: CASERRGTLNTGELFF.

The J gene is TRBJ1-5, the V gene TRBV10-3; D uncertain. Germline V gene sequence: CDR1 ENHRY, CDR2 SYGVKD. The CDR3 covers 13 residues. V was pared by 4 bases and J by 5 bases, with 9 bases between. The CDR3 is CAISGRDYQPQHF. As DNA, the CDR3 is TGTGCCATCAGTGGCCGGGATTATCAGCCCCAGCATTTT.

This clone was observed once. The chain carries TRBV9 and TRBJ2-7, with 9 bases identical to TRBD1. The J segment lost 5 bases and the V segment lost 3 bases, leaving 3 bases of the junction unmatched. From germline, CDR1 is SGDLS and CDR2 YYNGEE. The length of the CDR3 is 13 residues. The CDR3 protein is CASSGTGGNEQYF. The CDR3 DNA reads as TGTGCCAGCAGCGGTACAGGGGGCAACGAGCAGTACTTC.

V is TRBV7-9 and J is TRBJ2-3, with D possibly TRBD2 on 5 matching bases. Trimming took off 5 bases at V and 0 bases at J, with 15 bases between the two ends. In germline, CDR1 is SEHNR, CDR2 FQNEAQ (reference sequence). CDR3 size: 16 residues. Here the CDR3 DNA reads TGTGCCAGCAGCCTTACTCTAGCTGAAAGCACAGATACGCAGTATTTT. As protein: CASSLTLAESTDTQYF.

The table lists this clone with a count of one. The chain joins TRBV7-9 to TRBJ2-1, with D perhaps matching TRBD1 (6 bases). In germline, CDR1 is SEHNR, CDR2 FQNEAQ (reference sequence). V lost 9 bases, J lost 13 bases, and 16 bases lay in between. This CDR3 is built from 11 residues. The CDR3 DNA is TGTGCCAGTGTAAGGGGGAGCGTTCAGTTCTTC. Residues: CASVRGSVQFF.

CDR3 DNA sequence: TGTGCCAGCAGGGCCCACGAGGGAGATACGCAGTATTTT. The encoded protein is CASRAHEGDTQYF. The V gene is TRBV9, the J gene TRBJ2-3; D might be TRBD2 (5 bases). CDR1 is SGDLS, CDR2 YYNGEE, per germline. V gave up 5 bases and J gave up 5 bases, with 12 bases separating them. This CDR3 has 13 amino acids.

This clone is a singleton in its sample. This chain links TRBV9 with TRBJ2-2; D uncertain. CDR1 and CDR2 from the germline V gene are SGDLS and YYNGEE. V was trimmed by 0 bases and J by 2 bases, leaving 11 bases between them. The CDR3 spans 16 residues. The CDR3 nucleotides read TGTGCCAGCAGCGTAGATCTGGCTGCTAACACCGGGGAGCTGTTTTTT. Residues: CASSVDLAANTGELFF.

The V call is TRBV6-5, the J call TRBJ2-1, with unresolved D. The V end was cut by 0 bases, the J end by 10 bases, with 7 bases between. The CDR3 length is 12 residues. Germline V gene data show CDR1 as MNHEY and CDR2 as SVGAGI. This chain's CDR3 is CASSYSGREQFF. DNA for the CDR3: TGTGCCAGCAGTTACTCGGGCAGAGAGCAGTTCTTC.